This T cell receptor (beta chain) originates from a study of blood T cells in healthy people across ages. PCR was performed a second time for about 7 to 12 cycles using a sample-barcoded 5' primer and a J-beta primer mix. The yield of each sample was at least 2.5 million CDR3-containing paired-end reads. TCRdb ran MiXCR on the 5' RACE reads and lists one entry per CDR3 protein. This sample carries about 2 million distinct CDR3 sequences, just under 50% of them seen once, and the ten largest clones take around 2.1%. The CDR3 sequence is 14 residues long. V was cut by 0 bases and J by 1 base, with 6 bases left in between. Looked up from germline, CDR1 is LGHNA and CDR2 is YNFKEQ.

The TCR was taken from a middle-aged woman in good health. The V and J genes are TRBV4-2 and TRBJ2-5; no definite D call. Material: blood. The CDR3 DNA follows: TGTGCCAGCAGCCAAGAGTACTTCCAAGAGACCCAGTACTTC. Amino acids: CASSQEYFQETQYF.